This is a list of T cell receptor beta chains from one sample in a study of beta chain features in type 1 diabetes. Sequencing used immunoSEQ multiplex PCR; TCRdb keeps in-frame clones, though not all of them. The repertoire holds 310,000 or so clones, 8% to 13% seen once, with around 0.015% in the top ten. The sequencing input was naive CD4+ T cells from blood. These receptors were taken from a woman under 40 in good health. CDR3s include the opening cysteine and the closing phenylalanine or tryptophan. The D gene is left open where the match is weak.

>TRBV5-4|TRBJ2-3|15|TRBD2
CASSRTSGMRDTQYF
>TRBV9|TRBJ2-6|14|.
CASSRQVGANVLTF
>TRBV5-6|TRBJ2-7|15|.
CASSLLGPSSYEQYF
>TRBV7-2|TRBJ2-3|12|.
CASSSWGYTQYF
>TRBV19|TRBJ2-2|13|.
CASSIRRTGELFF
>TRBV29-1|TRBJ1-1|12|.
CSVEDRVTEAFF
>TRBV9|TRBJ2-1|15|.
CASSVASSSYNEQFF
>TRBV9|TRBJ1-4|14|.
CASSVDSTNEKLFF
>TRBV25-1|TRBJ2-1|13|.
CASSDPPVNEQFF
>TRBV6-5|TRBJ2-1|16|TRBD2
CASSYRSTSGSGEQFF
>TRBV11-2|TRBJ2-7|14|TRBD1
CASSFGGQGALQYF
>TRBV28|TRBJ2-1|16|TRBD2
CASRDSGRGSYNEQFF
>TRBV7-3|TRBJ2-1|16|TRBD1
CASSQQGQGPGNEQFF
>TRBV11-2|TRBJ2-7|13|.
CASSSPVPYEQYF
>TRBV2|TRBJ1-4|14|.
CASRRELANEKLFF
>TRBV6-6|TRBJ2-7|16|.
CASSYGGRTGFYEQYF
>TRBV7-6|TRBJ2-7|16|TRBD2
CASSSPWAGGPREQYF
>TRBV9|TRBJ1-2|13|.
CASSVGRDYGYTF
>TRBV5-4|TRBJ1-1|13|.
CASSVRGNTEAFF
>TRBV19|TRBJ2-1|16|TRBD2
CASSIQLAGTYNEQFF
>TRBV30|TRBJ2-1|14|TRBD2
CAWSGGRSYNEQFF
>TRBV11-3|TRBJ2-3|14|TRBD1
CASSFDRGWDTQYF
>TRBV28|TRBJ2-1|14|TRBD2
CASSLSGRAREQFF
>TRBV9|TRBJ2-7|16|TRBD2
CASSVAGTSGFYEQYF
>TRBV15|TRBJ1-2|16|.
CATRPQGGGAPHGYTF
>TRBV5-1|TRBJ2-5|14|.
CASSLEGGLETQYF
>TRBV19|TRBJ1-5|11|.
CASSIVYTQHF
>TRBV18|TRBJ2-3|17|TRBD2
CASSPPTGRGPQDTQYF
>TRBV6-5|TRBJ2-1|15|.
CASSYEAGTYNEQFF
>TRBV5-1|TRBJ2-1|15|TRBD2
CASSFSGSSYNEQFF
>TRBV28|TRBJ1-5|14|.
CASSSTGRGQPQHF
>TRBV6-5|TRBJ2-4|16|.
CASSYSILAANYIQYF
>TRBV19|TRBJ1-2|13|.
CASRQRVVYGYTF
>TRBV28|TRBJ2-1|14|.
CASSFPAGHNEQFF
>TRBV21-1|TRBJ2-7|16|.
CASSKVPGGPFYEQYF
>TRBV5-1|TRBJ1-2|15|.
CASSPTRIPNYGYTF
>TRBV11-1|TRBJ2-6|15|TRBD2
CASSLRGTGANVLTF
>TRBV29-1|TRBJ2-1|13|.
CSVENYLLDEQFF
>TRBV7-8|TRBJ2-7|15|TRBD1
CASSFRSQGDYEQYF
>TRBV21-1|TRBJ1-5|18|.
CASSKCRRSGTANQPQHF
>TRBV2|TRBJ2-6|19|TRBD1
CASTTAGTVIPSGANVLTF
>TRBV18|TRBJ2-7|13|TRBD2
CASSQGTTYEQYF
>TRBV19|TRBJ2-5|13|.
CASGDRRQETQYF
>TRBV19|TRBJ1-5|13|.
CASSKQGDQPQHF
>TRBV25-1|TRBJ2-6|15|.
CASSKGDSGANVLTF
>TRBV5-1|TRBJ2-5|15|TRBD1
CASSLGDRVGETQYF
>TRBV29-1|TRBJ2-1|10|TRBD2
CSVGQGGSFF
>TRBV7-3|TRBJ2-1|14|TRBD2
CASSLTSGSNEQFF
>TRBV7-9|TRBJ2-1|14|TRBD1
CASGHGTGSHEQFF
>TRBV6-1|TRBJ2-1|15|TRBD2
CASKGGRGSYNEQFF
>TRBV28|TRBJ2-5|14|.
CASIQPGSVETQYF
>TRBV13|TRBJ2-3|14|.
CANSELSATDTQYF
>TRBV9|TRBJ2-7|14|.
CASSVRQVAYEQYF
>TRBV18|TRBJ1-4|17|.
CASSRNYMEGTNEKLFF
>TRBV30|.|11|TRBD1
CGLGQGAEQYF
>TRBV11-2|TRBJ2-1|17|TRBD2
CASSIRTSGRLDHEQFF
>TRBV28|TRBJ2-7|13|.
CASSYPHRDEQYF
>TRBV18|TRBJ1-2|12|.
CASSPNREGYTF